These 5 T cell receptor beta chains originate from one sample sequenced in a study of cytomegalovirus exposure and HLA in healthy donors. PCR used 60 Vbeta primers and 13 Jbeta primers. Clones were sequenced by immunoSEQ multiplex PCR, and TCRdb holds only the in-frame ones, with some missing. The sample holds fewer than 80,000 clones; roughly 77% are singletons and the top ten take 5% to 7%. Sample: PBMCs. The receptors shown here come from a woman in her twenties or thirties in good health and CMV-seronegative.

The gene calls are TRBV5-1 and TRBJ2-7, with TRBD1 matching 7 bases. The CDR3 is made up of 16 amino acids. The V and J ends lost 2 bases and 2 bases, in that order; junction bases with no gene match: 10. CDR1 is SGHRS, CDR2 YFSETQ, per germline. The DNA of the CDR3 is TGCGCCAGCAGCTTCTCCCCCGGGACAGCGGCCTACGAGCAGTACTTC. The encoded protein is CASSFSPGTAAYEQYF.

The chain has TRBV28 and TRBJ1-5; D perhaps matches TRBD1 (5 bases). The tail of the sequence fits TRBJ2-3 better, so the J call may be wrong. The CDR3 totals 14 residues. Germline CDR1 reads MDHEN; CDR2 reads SYDVKM. This chain's CDR3 is CASSQGRAWQPQYF. The CDR3 nucleotides are TGTGCCAGCAGTCAGGGCAGGGCATGGCAGCCCCAGTATTTT.

The CDR3 DNA reads TGTGCCAGCAGCTTGAGCCGGGGCTCCTACGAGCAGTACTTC. Protein product: CASSLSRGSYEQYF. The V gene is TRBV7-2, the J gene TRBJ2-7; D possibly corresponds to TRBD2 (5 bases). The CDR3 covers 14 residues. Trimming removed 3 bases from V and 0 bases from J, with 9 bases in between. Germline-derived CDR1 and CDR2 are SGHTA and FQGNSA.

In the case of this clone: The CDR3 end shows no conserved phenylalanine or tryptophan, and so a read error is likely. The V gene is TRBV5-6, the J gene TRBJ1-2, with 7 nucleotides matching TRBD1. The germline gives CDR1 SGHDT, CDR2 YYEEEE. The CDR3 is 16 amino acids. Germline trimming cut 2 bases from V and 2 bases from J; bases unmatched to any gene: 9. CDR3 sequence (DNA): TGTGCCAGCAGCTTCGGGACAGTCGCGAGGAACTATGGCTACACCGTC. This encodes CASSFGTVARNYGYTV.

V usage is TRBV5-1 and J usage is TRBJ2-1; D is possibly TRBD2 (5 bases). Deletions cut 0 bases from V and 10 bases from J, with 14 bases between. Per the germline V gene, CDR1 is SGHRS and CDR2 is YFSETQ. This CDR3 comprises 14 residues. The CDR3 reads CASSLARPEGEQFF. CDR3 sequence (DNA): TGCGCCAGCAGCTTGGCGCGTCCCGAGGGCGAGCAGTTCTTC.